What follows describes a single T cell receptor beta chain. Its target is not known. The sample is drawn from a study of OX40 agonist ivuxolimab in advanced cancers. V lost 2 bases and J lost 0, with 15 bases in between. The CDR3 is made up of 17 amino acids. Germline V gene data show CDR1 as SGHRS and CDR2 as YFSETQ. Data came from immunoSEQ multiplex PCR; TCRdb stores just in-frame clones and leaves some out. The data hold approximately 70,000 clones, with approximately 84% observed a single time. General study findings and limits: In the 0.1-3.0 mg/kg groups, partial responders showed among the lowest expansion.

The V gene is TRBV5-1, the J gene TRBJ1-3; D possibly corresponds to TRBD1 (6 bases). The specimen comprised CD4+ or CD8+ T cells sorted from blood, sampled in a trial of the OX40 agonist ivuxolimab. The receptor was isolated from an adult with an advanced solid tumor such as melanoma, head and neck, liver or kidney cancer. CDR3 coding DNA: TGCGCCAGCAGCTTAAGGGGGGCGGCGTACTCTGGAAACACCATATATTTT. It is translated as CASSLRGAAYSGNTIYF.